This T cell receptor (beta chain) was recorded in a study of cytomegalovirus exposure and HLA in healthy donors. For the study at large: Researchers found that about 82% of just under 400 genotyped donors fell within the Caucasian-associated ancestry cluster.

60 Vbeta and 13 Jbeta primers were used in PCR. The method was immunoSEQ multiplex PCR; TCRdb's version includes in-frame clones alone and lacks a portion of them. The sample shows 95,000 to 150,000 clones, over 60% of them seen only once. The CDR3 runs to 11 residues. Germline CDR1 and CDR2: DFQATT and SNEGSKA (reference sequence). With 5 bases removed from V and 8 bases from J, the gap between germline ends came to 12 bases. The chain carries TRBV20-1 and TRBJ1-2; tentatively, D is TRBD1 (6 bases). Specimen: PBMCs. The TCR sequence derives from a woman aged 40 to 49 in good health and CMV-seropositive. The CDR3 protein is CSAPQGGGYTF. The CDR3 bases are TGCAGTGCTCCCCAAGGGGGAGGCTACACCTTC.